This T cell receptor beta chain was identified in a study of T cell repertoires in cytomegalovirus infection. Study-wide context: An indication of both CMV infection and matching HLA type came from public TCR beta signatures. Findings and caveats of the study: HLA-C-restricted CMV-specific TCR beta clonotypes were dominant in the ex vivo response. Cumulative public TCR beta family frequency identified carriers of CMV plus the relevant HLA.

TCRdb processed the reads anew with MiXCR; each CDR3 protein has one entry. Of 250,000 to 300,000 distinct CDR3 sequences listed, roughly 25% are singletons. This CDR3 spans 13 amino acids. V gave up 8 bases and J gave up 2 bases; unmatched junction bases: 5. The germline CDR1 and CDR2 sequences are MNHEY and SVGAGI. On this clonotype itself: Antigen unknown.

The TCR was taken from a human donor in good health (CMV status not recorded). Some clones in this sample may be carry-over from other donors' samples. The genes are TRBV6-5 and TRBJ2-7, with TRBD2 identical over 8 bases. Input material: PBMCs. The DNA of the CDR3 is TGTGCCAGCCGGGGGGGTTCCACCTACGAGCAGTACTTC. Its translation is CASRGGSTYEQYF.